This passage covers 24 T cell receptor beta chains from one sample sequenced in a study of OX40 agonist ivuxolimab in advanced cancers. Generated by immunoSEQ multiplex PCR, the TCRdb table keeps only in-frame clones and is missing some. The table records around 48,000 clones, around 83% of them present only once. The sample in question was CD4+ or CD8+ T cells sorted from blood, obtained in a trial of the OX40 agonist ivuxolimab. All receptors come from an adult with an advanced solid tumor such as melanoma, head and neck, liver or kidney cancer.

The V and J genes are TRBV10-3 and TRBJ1-1; D unclear. The CDR3 covers 15 residues. Trimming took off 2 bases at V and 0 bases at J, with 10 bases between the two ends. Germline CDR1 reads ENHRY; CDR2 reads SYGVKD. The CDR3 spells CAISERVTMNTEAFF. In DNA, the CDR3 is TGTGCCATCAGTGAGAGGGTGACTATGAACACTGAAGCTTTCTTT.

A word on this clone: At one boundary the junction diverges from the germline segment, which might be a read error. This chain joins TRBV28 and TRBJ2-7, with 10 bases lining up with TRBD1. The CDR3 runs to 12 residues. CDR1 and CDR2 from the germline V gene are MDHEN and SYDVKM. CDR3 in amino acids: CASTRQGASADF. CDR3 in DNA: TGTGCCAGCACTCGACAGGGGGCATCCGCAGACTTC.

This chain connects TRBV6-6 to TRBJ1-1; 8 bases match TRBD1. Germline V gives CDR1 MNHNY, CDR2 SVGAGI (reference sequence). This CDR3 comprises 13 residues. The CDR3 region is CAVARGQNTEAFF. The CDR3 DNA reads as TGTGCAGTAGCCAGGGGGCAGAACACTGAAGCTTTCTTT.

This sequence joins TRBV5-4 and TRBJ2-7; 13 bases are shared with TRBD2. Trimming took 4 bases from V and 2 from J; bases not matched to a gene: 6. The CDR3 sequence is 16 residues long. CDR1 is SGHNT, CDR2 YYREEE, per germline (reference sequence). The CDR3 loop is CASSPGTSGTTYEQYF. The CDR3 DNA reads TGTGCCAGCAGCCCAGGGACTAGCGGGACGACCTACGAGCAGTACTTC.

The genes are TRBV28 and TRBJ2-1; 7 nucleotides match TRBD2. The length of the CDR3 is 15 residues. The germline V gene encodes CDR1 MDHEN and CDR2 SYDVKM. The V gene end was trimmed by 5 bases and the J gene end by 5 bases; junction bases not matched to a gene: 9. As DNA, the CDR3 is TGTGCCAGCAGTCCTATAGAAGCGGGGCACAATGAGCAGTTCTTC. Protein: CASSPIEAGHNEQFF.

J is TRBJ1-4 and V is TRBV11-2; 9 positions agree with TRBD1. The CDR3 runs to 15 residues. J lost 3 bases, V lost 5 bases, and 4 bases had no gene match. The germline gives CDR1 SGHAT, CDR2 FQNNGV. The CDR3 DNA reads TGTGCCAGCAGCACACAGGGGGCGGCTAATGAAAAACTGTTTTTT. It is translated as CASSTQGAANEKLFF.

The chain combines TRBV25-1 with TRBJ2-7; D gene ambiguous. The V end lost 3 bases, the J end lost 4 bases, and 10 bases lay between the germline ends. This CDR3 is 13 amino acids long. Looked up from germline, CDR1 is MGHDK and CDR2 is SYGVNS. The CDR3 DNA is TGTGCCAGCAGTGACAGGCTTGCTTACGAGCAGTACTTC. It is translated as CASSDRLAYEQYF.

This chain uses TRBV18 with TRBJ2-1; D is possibly TRBD2 (6 bases). From germline, CDR1 is KGHSH and CDR2 LQKENI. The V gene lost 6 bases and the J gene lost 8 bases, with 11 bases spanning the gap. CDR3 length: 12 residues. CDR3 sequence: CASSPPGDEQFF. The CDR3 DNA reads TGTGCCAGCTCGCCCCCGGGAGATGAGCAGTTCTTC.

The chain has TRBV2 and TRBJ1-6, with TRBD1 as a possible D gene (6 bases). Germline loops: CDR1 SNHLY, CDR2 FYNNEI. V lost 1 base, J lost 7 bases, and 14 bases lay in between. The CDR3 is made up of 16 amino acids. This CDR3 is CASSEGQTGNNSPLHF. The CDR3 DNA reads TGTGCCAGCAGTGAAGGACAAACAGGGAACAATTCACCCCTCCACTTT.

This chain links TRBV28 with TRBJ2-7; unclear D gene. The germline V and J ends were trimmed by 3 bases and 1 base, with 16 bases remaining between them. The germline CDR1 and CDR2 sequences are MDHEN and SYDVKM. CDR3 length equals 16 residues. CDR3 region: CASSLGSAVGSYEQYF. The CDR3 DNA is TGTGCCAGCAGTTTGGGTTCGGCAGTTGGATCCTACGAGCAGTACTTC.

The chain combines TRBV30 with TRBJ2-7; D unresolved. The germline V and J ends were trimmed by 0 bases and 5 bases, with 14 bases remaining between them. The CDR3 runs to 14 residues. Looked up from germline, CDR1 is GTSNPN and CDR2 is SVGIG (reference sequence). Written as DNA, the CDR3 is TGTGCCTGGAGTGTAGGGCAGGCTACGGACGAGCAGTACTTC. Translated, it gives CAWSVGQATDEQYF.

V gene TRBV14 combines with J gene TRBJ2-7; 8 positions match TRBD1. CDR3 length: 14 residues. CDR1 is SGHDN and CDR2 is FVKESK in the germline V gene. V lost 4 bases to trimming and J lost 0 bases; unmatched junction nucleotides: 2. CDR3 sequence (DNA): TGTGCCAGCAGCCGGGACAGGAACTCCTACGAGCAGTACTTC. The encoded protein is CASSRDRNSYEQYF.

The chain is built from TRBV11-2 and TRBJ2-7; D is possibly TRBD2 (6 bases). Per germline, CDR1 SGHAT and CDR2 FQNNGV. The CDR3 spans 15 residues. With 5 bases removed from V and 5 bases from J, the gap between germline ends came to 19 bases. The CDR3 nucleotides are TGTGCCAGCAGCACAATCCTCGGGAGAATTCACGAGCAGTACTTC. Translating it yields CASSTILGRIHEQYF.

This rearrangement joins TRBV30 to TRBJ1-1, with D possibly TRBD1 on 6 matching bases. Germline V gene lookup returns CDR1 GTSNPN and CDR2 SVGIG (reference sequence). V lost 1 base to trimming and J lost 9 bases, with 24 bases between them. This CDR3 contains 16 residues. CDR3 DNA: TGTGCCTGGAGTGCCCTGACAGGTCACGGAAATCGGAAAGCTTTCTTT. Translating it yields CAWSALTGHGNRKAFF.

V and J are TRBV6-1 and TRBJ1-5; weak D call: TRBD1 (5 bases). This CDR3 spans 12 amino acids. Germline V gene data show CDR1 as MNHNS and CDR2 as SASEGT. V lost 6 bases and J lost 3, with 6 bases in between. The CDR3 region is CASRGHNQPQHF. CDR3 coding DNA: TGTGCCAGCAGAGGACACAATCAGCCCCAGCATTTT.

The genes are TRBV7-3 and TRBJ2-3; D gene unclear. CDR1 is SGHTA, CDR2 FQGTGA, per germline. V was shortened by 5 bases and J by 4 bases, with 10 bases between the two germline ends. The CDR3 contains 13 residues. In DNA form, the CDR3 reads TGTGCCAGCAGCCACCAAAACGCAGATACGCAGTATTTT. Translating it yields CASSHQNADTQYF.

V is TRBV18 and J is TRBJ2-1, with a weak D call TRBD1 (5 bases). The CDR3 loop spans 14 amino acids. In germline, CDR1 is KGHSH, CDR2 LQKENI. The germline V and J ends were trimmed by 6 bases and 6 bases, with 15 bases remaining between them. CDR3 residues: CASSSRTPLNEQFF. The CDR3 bases are TGTGCCAGCTCCTCCCGGACACCCCTCAATGAGCAGTTCTTC.

This rearrangement joins TRBV2 to TRBJ1-2, with 10 bases matching TRBD1. Germline V lookup: CDR1 SNHLY, CDR2 FYNNEI. The CDR3 length is 13 residues. The J segment lost 8 bases and the V segment lost 6 bases, leaving 6 bases of the junction unmatched. The DNA of the CDR3 is TGTGCCAGCAGGGCTGGGACAGGGGTGGGCTACACCTTC. This sequence encodes CASRAGTGVGYTF.

The chain employs TRBV7-2 and TRBJ2-3; D is ambiguous. The CDR3 loop spans 14 amino acids. Germline V gene sequence: CDR1 SGHTA, CDR2 FQGNSA. The V end was cut by 2 bases, the J end by 4 bases, with 10 bases between. The DNA for the CDR3 is TGTGCCAGCAGCTTATTAGGGCCTGCAGATACGCAGTATTTT. Protein product: CASSLLGPADTQYF.

V usage is TRBV6-4 and J usage is TRBJ1-6; D is unclear. CDR1 is MRHNA, CDR2 SNTAGT, per germline. V was trimmed by 5 bases and J by 6 bases, leaving 14 bases between them. The CDR3 has 15 amino acids. CDR3 residues: CASSYPDWPNSPLHF. For the CDR3, the DNA is TGTGCCAGCAGTTACCCGGACTGGCCTAATTCACCCCTCCACTTT.

CDR3 protein: CSVTRGHGYTF. In DNA form, the CDR3 reads TGCAGCGTTACGAGGGGGCATGGCTACACCTTC. The chain links TRBV29-1 to TRBJ1-2, with 7 bases fitting TRBD1. V dropped 5 bases and J dropped 6; count of bases not matched to a gene: 3. Germline CDR1 reads SQVTM; CDR2 reads ANQGSEA. The CDR3 spans 11 residues.

The J gene is TRBJ1-1, the V gene TRBV27; 10 positions match TRBD1. Germline V gene sequence: CDR1 MNHEY, CDR2 SMNVEV (reference sequence). The junction had 8 bases not matched to a gene; V was cut back by 6 bases and J by 1 base. The CDR3 totals 16 residues. The CDR3 loop reads CASSSGTGVPNTEAFF. Here the CDR3 DNA reads TGTGCCAGCAGCTCCGGGACAGGGGTCCCGAACACTGAAGCTTTCTTT.

The CDR3 is CASSGGWGRNTEAFF. Here the CDR3 DNA reads TGTGCCAGCAGCGGAGGGTGGGGAAGGAACACTGAAGCTTTCTTT. V and J are TRBV28 and TRBJ1-1; no definite D call. This CDR3 contains 15 residues. Germline CDR1 is MDHEN and CDR2 is SYDVKM. Deletions cut 6 bases from V and 1 base from J, with 15 bases between.

CDR3 DNA: TGTGCCAGTAGTATAGCGCGCAGGGGGCAAGCTGAAGCTTTCTTT. This gives the protein CASSIARRGQAEAFF. The rearrangement joins TRBV19 to TRBJ1-1; 8 nucleotides agree with TRBD1. CDR3 length: 15 residues. V lost 1 base to trimming and J lost 6 bases; unmatched junction nucleotides: 7. Germline V gene sequence: CDR1 LNHDA, CDR2 SQIVND (reference sequence).